These 30 T cell receptor beta chains share one sample of origin, sequenced in a study of cytomegalovirus exposure and HLA in healthy donors. Amplification used 60 Vbeta primers and 13 Jbeta primers. The data were produced by immunoSEQ multiplex PCR, yet TCRdb's version contains in-frame clones alone and is incomplete. Seen here are about 110,000 clones, 70% to 80% observed once, and the top ten hold 2.5% to 3.5%. Sequences were obtained from PBMCs. These receptors were collected from a woman in her 40s in good health and CMV-seronegative.

The chain has TRBV9 and TRBJ1-2, with 7 nucleotides matching TRBD1. Germline lookup yields CDR1 SGDLS and CDR2 YYNGEE. CDR3 size: 17 residues. V shed 3 bases and J 4 bases; nucleotides not matched to a gene: 15. The CDR3, as DNA: TGTGCCAGCAGCGAGGGGGCCCCGGGCTCCTGGGGCTATGGCTACACCTTC. Its protein is CASSEGAPGSWGYGYTF. Drawing the rest from reference TRBV9 and TRBJ1-2, the complete variable domain is DSGVTQTPKHLITATGQRVTLRCSPRSGDLSVYWYQQSLDQGLQFLIQYYNGEERAKGNILERFSAQQFPDLHSELNLSSLELGDSALYFCASSEGAPGSWGYGYTFGSGTRLTVV.

This clone was seen a single time. The chain employs TRBV27 and TRBJ2-1; weak D call: TRBD2 (5 bases). Trimming removed 7 bases at V and 6 bases at J, with 19 bases between. The CDR3 contains 15 residues. Per germline, CDR1 MNHEY and CDR2 SMNVEV (reference sequence). The CDR3 bases are TGTGCCAGCACCTTCGGGGTAGGGATTCCCAATGAGCAGTTCTTC. Its protein product is CASTFGVGIPNEQFF.

The V and J genes are TRBV4-3 and TRBJ2-1, with a possible D match to TRBD1 (5 bases). The CDR3 loop spans 15 amino acids. Germline V gives CDR1 LGHNA, CDR2 YSLEER. Trimming took 4 bases from V and 4 from J, leaving 14 bases between them. CDR3 nucleotides: TGCGCCAGCAGCCCCGCCCAAGGGGCGTACAATGAGCAGTTCTTC. This sequence encodes CASSPAQGAYNEQFF.

The chain's CDR3 is CASRPLAGAINEQFF. The CDR3 DNA reads TGTGCCAGCAGACCGCTAGCGGGAGCGATCAATGAGCAGTTCTTC. This chain links TRBV6-6 with TRBJ2-1, with 10 bases fitting TRBD2. The J segment lost 6 bases and the V segment lost 6 bases, leaving 8 bases of the junction unmatched. CDR3 size: 15 residues. Germline-derived CDR1 and CDR2 are MNHNY and SVGAGI (reference sequence).

This chain connects TRBV4-3 to TRBJ1-6; possibly TRBD1 for D (5 bases). Germline loops: CDR1 LGHNA, CDR2 YSLEER. Trimming removed 4 bases at V and 5 bases at J, with 18 bases between. CDR3 length: 17 amino acids. CDR3 residues: CASSPRWGGEHNSPLHF. CDR3 DNA: TGCGCCAGCAGCCCGCGGTGGGGAGGGGAGCATAATTCACCCCTCCACTTT.

CDR3 sequence: CASSSLFGSGEYEQYF. CDR3 bases: TGTGCCAGCAGCTCCCTGTTTGGTAGCGGGGAATACGAGCAGTACTTC. The V and J genes are TRBV11-2 and TRBJ2-7; 8 positions match TRBD2. In germline, CDR1 is SGHAT, CDR2 FQNNGV. The CDR3 consists of 16 residues. With V trimmed by 4 bases and J by 4 bases, 12 bases remained unmatched. Combining the CDR3 with reference TRBV11-2 and TRBJ2-7 gives the whole variable domain EAGVAQSPRYKIIEKRQSVAFWCNPISGHATLYWYQQILGQGPKLLIQFQNNGVVDDSQLPKDRFSAERLKGVDSTLKIQPAKLEDSAVYLCASSSLFGSGEYEQYFGPGTRLTVT.

The chain combines TRBV27 with TRBJ1-5, with TRBD1 as a possible D gene (5 bases). This CDR3 is built from 13 residues. V lost 7 bases and J 4 bases, leaving 11 bases between the germline ends. Germline lookup yields CDR1 MNHEY and CDR2 SMNVEV (reference sequence). CDR3 DNA: TGTGCCAGCAACCTGCGGGGGAATCAGCCCCAGCATTTT. Protein: CASNLRGNQPQHF.

This clone has only one observation. The sample has other DNA sequences that encode this CDR3 too. This sequence joins TRBV18 and TRBJ1-1, with 9 positions matching TRBD1. The CDR3 has 14 residues. J gave up 1 base and V 5 bases, and 2 bases lay outside the gene matches. Germline CDR1 reads KGHSH; CDR2 reads LQKENI. CDR3: CASSLGQGNTEAFF. CDR3 in DNA: TGTGCCAGCTCATTGGGACAGGGGAACACTGAAGCTTTCTTT.

V and J are TRBV9 and TRBJ1-1, with 8 positions matching TRBD1. The CDR3 runs 15 residues. CDR1 and CDR2 (germline): SGDLS, YYNGEE. The V segment lost 4 bases and the J segment 3 bases; nucleotides outside the gene matches: 8. This chain's CDR3 is CASSPRTGSDTEAFF. The CDR3 DNA follows: TGTGCCAGCAGCCCCCGGACAGGGTCGGACACTGAAGCTTTCTTT. Drawing the rest from reference TRBV9 and TRBJ1-1, the complete variable domain is DSGVTQTPKHLITATGQRVTLRCSPRSGDLSVYWYQQSLDQGLQFLIQYYNGEERAKGNILERFSAQQFPDLHSELNLSSLELGDSALYFCASSPRTGSDTEAFFGQGTRLTVV.

V usage is TRBV29-1 and J usage is TRBJ1-1; D uncertain. The germline V gene has CDR1 SQVTM and CDR2 ANQGSEA. Between the trimmed V and J ends, which lost 5 bases and 3 bases, there was a span of 10 bases. This CDR3 contains 12 residues. For the CDR3, the DNA is TGCAGCGTTTCAGTCGTCGACACTGAAGCTTTCTTT. This sequence encodes CSVSVVDTEAFF.

The chain carries TRBV5-1 and TRBJ1-4; 8 bases are shared with TRBD1. V dropped 0 bases and J dropped 1; count of bases not matched to a gene: 8. This CDR3 region has 18 residues. CDR1 is SGHRS, CDR2 YFSETQ, per germline. The CDR3 spells CASSLVPQGAGTNEKLFF. In DNA, the CDR3 is TGCGCCAGCAGCTTGGTCCCTCAGGGGGCAGGAACTAATGAAAAACTGTTTTTT. Full variable domain (remainder filled in from reference TRBV5-1 and TRBJ1-4): KAGVTQTPRYLIKTRGQQVTLSCSPISGHRSVSWYQQTPGQGLQFLFEYFSETQRNKGNFPGRFSGRQFSNSRSEMNVSTLELGDSALYLCASSLVPQGAGTNEKLFFGSGTQLSVL.

The chain joins TRBV5-6 to TRBJ1-2; D is undetermined. The CDR3 consists of 14 residues. V shed 4 bases and J shed 1 base, with 11 bases lying between them. In germline, CDR1 is SGHDT, CDR2 YYEEEE. DNA for the CDR3: TGTGCCAGCAGCGAAGGACTGTTTAACTATGGCTACACCTTC. It yields the protein CASSEGLFNYGYTF.

The chain employs TRBV18 and TRBJ2-5, with D tentatively TRBD2 (6 bases). The length of the CDR3 is 14 residues. V lost 2 bases and J 6 bases, leaving 13 bases between the germline ends. Germline loops: CDR1 KGHSH, CDR2 LQKENI. CDR3 sequence: CASSPSSGVKTQYF. CDR3 DNA sequence: TGTGCCAGCTCACCATCCTCGGGGGTGAAGACCCAGTACTTC.

The V and J genes are TRBV19 and TRBJ2-2; maybe TRBD1 (6 bases). Germline CDR1 reads LNHDA; CDR2 reads SQIVND (reference sequence). The CDR3 length is 13 residues. Between the trimmed V and J ends, which lost 7 bases and 5 bases, there was a span of 11 bases. CDR3 loop: CASTTDRTGELFF. The DNA for the CDR3 is TGTGCCAGTACGACGGACAGAACCGGGGAGCTGTTTTTT. Drawing the rest from reference TRBV19 and TRBJ2-2, the complete variable domain is DGGITQSPKYLFRKEGQNVTLSCEQNLNHDAMYWYRQDPGQGLRLIYYSQIVNDFQKGDIAEGYSVSREKKESFPLTVTSAQKNPTAFYLCASTTDRTGELFFGEGSRLTVL.

The V call is TRBV28, the J call TRBJ2-6; D is perhaps TRBD1 (6 bases). This CDR3 contains 17 residues. Germline V lookup: CDR1 MDHEN, CDR2 SYDVKM. Trimming took 6 bases from V and 1 from J, leaving 16 bases between them. CDR3 amino acids: CASSYPTQGSGANVLTF. The CDR3 coding sequence is TGTGCCAGCAGCTATCCGACACAGGGTTCTGGGGCCAACGTCCTGACTTTC.

The rearrangement uses TRBV20-1 and TRBJ2-7, with D maybe TRBD1 (5 bases). Germline values: CDR1 DFQATT, CDR2 SNEGSKA (reference sequence). Trimming left V 6 bases short and J 6 bases short, with 12 bases between. This CDR3 has 11 residues. CDR3 loop: CSAGPLSEQYF. The CDR3 coding sequence is TGCAGTGCGGGGCCCCTCTCCGAGCAGTACTTC.

The chain is built from TRBV29-1 and TRBJ2-7; 9 bases line up with TRBD1. Germline V gene lookup returns CDR1 SQVTM and CDR2 ANQGSEA. V lost 7 bases, J lost 7 bases, and 8 bases stayed unmatched. The CDR3 runs 12 residues. The CDR3 nucleotides are TGCAGCGGAGGACAGGGGAAGGGGGAGCAGTACTTC. This encodes CSGGQGKGEQYF.

The chain couples TRBV5-1 to TRBJ2-3; D remains ambiguous. CDR3 size: 14 residues. The V end lost 0 bases, the J end lost 6 bases, and 11 bases lay between the germline ends. CDR1 is SGHRS and CDR2 is YFSETQ in the germline V gene. The CDR3 sequence: CASSLVTQEDTQYF. As DNA, the CDR3 is TGCGCCAGCAGCTTGGTAACCCAAGAGGATACGCAGTATTTT.

The chain has TRBV2 and TRBJ1-2, with TRBD1 as a possible D gene (6 bases). Trimming took off 5 bases at V and 8 bases at J, with 18 bases between the two ends. Germline assignment: CDR1 SNHLY and CDR2 FYNNEI. The CDR3 has 14 amino acids. The CDR3: CASSQGTGGGGYTF. The CDR3, as DNA: TGTGCCAGCAGTCAGGGGACGGGGGGCGGAGGCTACACCTTC.

This chain uses TRBV5-1 with TRBJ2-7; 7 bases line up with TRBD1. Germline V gene sequence: CDR1 SGHRS, CDR2 YFSETQ. V dropped 2 bases and J dropped 5; count of bases not matched to a gene: 7. This CDR3 is 14 amino acids long. CDR3 in amino acids: CASSLQGTADEQYF. The CDR3 DNA follows: TGCGCCAGCAGCTTACAGGGGACGGCGGACGAGCAGTACTTC.

J is TRBJ2-1 and V is TRBV5-1; TRBD1 matches 8 bases. Losses at the gene ends were 7 bases for V and 2 bases for J; bases not matched to a gene: 8. This CDR3 spans 15 amino acids. The germline V gene encodes CDR1 SGHRS and CDR2 YFSETQ. The chain's CDR3 is CASGRQGYTYNEQFF. CDR3 nucleotides: TGCGCCAGCGGCCGACAGGGGTACACCTACAATGAGCAGTTCTTC.

This clone has only one observation. The chain recombines TRBV28 with TRBJ1-5, with D unclear. This CDR3 comprises 15 residues. V gave up 5 bases and J gave up 2 bases, with 13 bases separating them. Germline CDR1 MDHEN, CDR2 SYDVKM. CDR3 nucleotides: TGTGCCAGCAGTCCCACGAAGAGGGGCAATCAGCCCCAGCATTTT. This translates into CASSPTKRGNQPQHF.

This chain joins TRBV11-2 and TRBJ2-1; D perhaps matches TRBD1 (5 bases). Germline CDR1 reads SGHAT; CDR2 reads FQNNGV. The V and J ends lost 4 bases and 0 bases respectively, with 19 bases between them. The CDR3 loop spans 18 amino acids. CDR3 nucleotides: TGTGCCAGCAGCTCAGTGATTACAGGAGCCTTCTCCTACAATGAGCAGTTCTTC. Translation: CASSSVITGAFSYNEQFF.

The chain recombines TRBV18 with TRBJ2-7; TRBD1 is a possible D gene (5 bases). Trimming left V 3 bases short and J 5 bases short, with 14 bases between. This CDR3 is 14 amino acids long. In germline, CDR1 is KGHSH, CDR2 LQKENI. The CDR3 reads CASSPGHVLNEQYF. The DNA of the CDR3 is TGTGCCAGCTCACCCGGACATGTTCTCAACGAGCAGTACTTC.

This sequence joins TRBV4-1 and TRBJ2-3; 10 positions match TRBD2. Germline lookup yields CDR1 MGHRA and CDR2 YSYEKL. V shed 1 base, J shed 5 bases, and the junction held 6 bases outside the gene matches. CDR3 size: 16 residues. CDR3 nucleotides: TGCGCCAGCAGCCAAGGAGCGGGGGGGCCCGAAGATACGCAGTATTTT. This encodes CASSQGAGGPEDTQYF.

The chain employs TRBV7-9 and TRBJ2-5, with 10 bases matching TRBD1. Germline assignment: CDR1 SEHNR and CDR2 FQNEAQ (reference sequence). With V trimmed by 1 base and J by 2 bases, 4 bases remained unmatched. The CDR3 has 16 residues. The chain's CDR3 is CASSLEPGQGQETQYF. The DNA for the CDR3 is TGTGCCAGCAGCTTAGAGCCGGGACAGGGGCAAGAGACCCAGTACTTC.

This chain joins TRBV27 and TRBJ2-5; D is undetermined. The V gene lost 5 bases and the J gene lost 0 bases, with 7 bases spanning the gap. Germline V lookup: CDR1 MNHEY, CDR2 SMNVEV (reference sequence). The CDR3 has 13 amino acids. In DNA, the CDR3 is TGTGCCAGCAGTACAGTGGACCAAGAGACCCAGTACTTC. Amino acids: CASSTVDQETQYF.

With regard to this clone: A junction boundary mismatches the germline segment, possibly from a read error. The gene calls are TRBV14 and TRBJ2-1; possibly TRBD1 for D (5 bases). The CDR3 length is 13 residues. In germline, CDR1 is SGHDN, CDR2 FVKESK. The CDR3 region is CASSAHLDNGQFF. In nucleotides, the CDR3 is TGTGCCAGCAGCGCCCATTTGGACAATGGGCAGTTCTTC. Filled out from reference TRBV14 and TRBJ2-1, the complete variable domain reads EAGVTQFPSHSVIEKGQTVTLRCDPISGHDNLYWYRRVMGKEIKFLLHFVKESKQDESGMPNNRFLAERTGGTYSTLKVQPAELEDSGVYFCASSAHLDNGQFFGPGTRLTVL.

This clone has only a few counts. The chain uses TRBV5-1 and TRBJ2-3; no clear D. This CDR3 comprises 11 residues. V lost 1 base and J 6 bases, leaving 3 bases between the germline ends. The germline V gene encodes CDR1 SGHRS and CDR2 YFSETQ. The CDR3 here is CASSLRDTQYF. The CDR3 bases are TGCGCCAGCAGCTTGCGGGATACGCAGTATTTT.

In the case of this clone: A read error may produce the germline difference seen at one junction end. V and J are TRBV7-9 and TRBJ2-3; tentative D call: TRBD2 (6 bases). Germline-derived CDR1 and CDR2 are SEHNR and FQNEAQ (reference sequence). CDR3 size: 16 residues. CDR3 loop: CSSSSPGGGPTDTQYF. The CDR3, as DNA: TGTTCCAGCTCATCCCCCGGGGGAGGACCCACAGATACGCAGTATTTT.